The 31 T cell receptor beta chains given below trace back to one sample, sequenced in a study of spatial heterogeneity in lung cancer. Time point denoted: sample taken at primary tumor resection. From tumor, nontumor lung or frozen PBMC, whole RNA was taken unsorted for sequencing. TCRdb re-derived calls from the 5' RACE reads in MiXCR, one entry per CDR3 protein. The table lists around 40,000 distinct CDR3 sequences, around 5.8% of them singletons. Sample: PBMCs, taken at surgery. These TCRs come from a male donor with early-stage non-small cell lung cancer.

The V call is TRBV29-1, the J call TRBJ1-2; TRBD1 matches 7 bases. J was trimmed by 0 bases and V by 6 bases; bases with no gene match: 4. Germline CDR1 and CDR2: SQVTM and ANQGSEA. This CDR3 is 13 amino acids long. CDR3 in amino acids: CSVTTGSNYGYTF. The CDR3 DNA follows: TGCAGCGTAACGACAGGGTCTAACTATGGCTACACCTTC.

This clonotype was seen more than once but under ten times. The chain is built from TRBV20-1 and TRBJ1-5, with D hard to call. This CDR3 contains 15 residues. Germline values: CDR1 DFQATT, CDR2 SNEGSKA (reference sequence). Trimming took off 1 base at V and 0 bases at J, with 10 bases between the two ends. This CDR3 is CSARADGYSNQPQHF. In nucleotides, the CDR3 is TGCAGTGCTAGAGCCGACGGTTATAGCAATCAGCCCCAGCATTTT.

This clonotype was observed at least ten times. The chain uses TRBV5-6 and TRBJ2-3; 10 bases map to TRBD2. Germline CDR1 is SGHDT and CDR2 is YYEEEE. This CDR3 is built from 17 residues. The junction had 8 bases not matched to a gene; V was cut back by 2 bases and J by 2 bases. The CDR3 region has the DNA TGTGCCAGCAGCTTCTTAGGACTAGCGGACTTCACAGATACGCAGTATTTT. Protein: CASSFLGLADFTDTQYF.

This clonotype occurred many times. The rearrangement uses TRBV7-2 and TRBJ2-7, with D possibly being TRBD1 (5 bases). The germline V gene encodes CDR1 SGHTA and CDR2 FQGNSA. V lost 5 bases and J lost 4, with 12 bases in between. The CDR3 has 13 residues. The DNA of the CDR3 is TGTGCCAGCAGCCCCCGACAGATTTACGAGCAGTACTTC. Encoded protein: CASSPRQIYEQYF. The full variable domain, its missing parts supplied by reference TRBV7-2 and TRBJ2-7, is GAGVSQSPSNKVTEKGKDVELRCDPISGHTALYWYRQSLGQGLEFLIYFQGNSAPDKSGLPSDRFSAERTGGSVSTLTIQRTQQEDSAVYLCASSPRQIYEQYFGPGTRLTVT.

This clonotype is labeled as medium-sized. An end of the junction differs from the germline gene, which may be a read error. The CDR3: CSAETGNF. In DNA, the CDR3 is TGCAGCGCGGAGACAGGGAACTTC. This rearrangement joins TRBV29-1 to TRBJ1-2; 7 positions match TRBD1. CDR1 SQVTM and CDR2 ANQGSEA come from the germline V gene. The CDR3 has 8 amino acids.

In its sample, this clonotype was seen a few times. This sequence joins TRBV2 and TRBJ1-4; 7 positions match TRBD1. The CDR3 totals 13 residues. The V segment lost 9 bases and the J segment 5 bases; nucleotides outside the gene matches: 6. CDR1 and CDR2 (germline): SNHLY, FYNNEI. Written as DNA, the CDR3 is TGTGCCAGTCCCGGGACAGAAAATGAAAAACTGTTTTTT. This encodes CASPGTENEKLFF.

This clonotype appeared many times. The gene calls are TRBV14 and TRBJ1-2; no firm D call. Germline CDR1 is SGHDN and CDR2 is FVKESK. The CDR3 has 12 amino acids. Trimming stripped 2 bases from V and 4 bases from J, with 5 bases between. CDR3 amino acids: CASSQYPYGYTF. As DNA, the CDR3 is TGTGCCAGCAGCCAATATCCCTATGGCTACACCTTC.

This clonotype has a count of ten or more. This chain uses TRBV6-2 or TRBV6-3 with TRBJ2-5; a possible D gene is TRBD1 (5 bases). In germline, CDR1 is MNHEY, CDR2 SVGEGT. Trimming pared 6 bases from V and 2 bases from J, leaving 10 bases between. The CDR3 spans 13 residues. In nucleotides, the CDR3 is TGTGCCAGCAGGGAAGACAGTCAAGAGACCCAGTACTTC. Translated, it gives CASREDSQETQYF.

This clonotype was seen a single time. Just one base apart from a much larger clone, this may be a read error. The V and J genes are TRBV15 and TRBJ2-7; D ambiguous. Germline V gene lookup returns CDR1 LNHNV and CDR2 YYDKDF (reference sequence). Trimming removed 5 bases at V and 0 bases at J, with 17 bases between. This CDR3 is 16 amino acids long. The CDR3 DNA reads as TGTGCCACCAGCCTGAAGGGCAGCCAGAGCTCCTACGAGCAGTACTTC. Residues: CATSLKGSQSSYEQYF.

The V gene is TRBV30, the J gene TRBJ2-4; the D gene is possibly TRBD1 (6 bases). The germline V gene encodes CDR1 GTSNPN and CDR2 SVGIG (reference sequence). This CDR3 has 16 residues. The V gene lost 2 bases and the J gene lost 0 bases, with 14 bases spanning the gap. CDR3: CAWSPPTGLAKNIQYF. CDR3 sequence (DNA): TGTGCCTGGAGTCCCCCCACAGGGTTAGCCAAAAACATTCAGTACTTC.

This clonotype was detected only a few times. The CDR3 coding sequence is TGCGCCAGCAGTTGGGGCCAGGGGACCTTCAATGAGCAGTTCTTC. It encodes CASSWGQGTFNEQFF. V usage is TRBV4-1 and J usage is TRBJ2-1; D might be TRBD1 (6 bases). CDR3 length equals 15 residues. From germline, CDR1 is MGHRA and CDR2 YSYEKL. V was clipped by 6 bases and J by 6 bases, with 18 bases between them.

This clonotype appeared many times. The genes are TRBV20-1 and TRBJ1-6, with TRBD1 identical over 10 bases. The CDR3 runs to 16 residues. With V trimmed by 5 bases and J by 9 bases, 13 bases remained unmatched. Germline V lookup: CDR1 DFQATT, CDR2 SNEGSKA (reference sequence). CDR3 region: CSAGDGQGVSGSPLHF. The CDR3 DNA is TGCAGTGCTGGGGATGGACAGGGGGTATCAGGTTCACCCCTCCACTTT.

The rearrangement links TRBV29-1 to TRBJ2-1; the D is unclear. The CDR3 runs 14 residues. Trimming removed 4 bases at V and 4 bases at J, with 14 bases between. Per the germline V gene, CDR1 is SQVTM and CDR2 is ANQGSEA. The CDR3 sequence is CSVGTDTNYNEQFF. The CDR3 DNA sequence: TGCAGCGTTGGTACTGACACAAATTACAATGAGCAGTTCTTC.

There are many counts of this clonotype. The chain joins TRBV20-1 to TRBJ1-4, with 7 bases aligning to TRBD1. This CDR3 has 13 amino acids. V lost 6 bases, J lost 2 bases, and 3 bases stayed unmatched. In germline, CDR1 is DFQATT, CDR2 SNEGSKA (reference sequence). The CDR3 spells CSAHRGTNEKLFF. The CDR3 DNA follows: TGCAGTGCCCACAGGGGCACTAATGAAAAACTGTTTTTT.

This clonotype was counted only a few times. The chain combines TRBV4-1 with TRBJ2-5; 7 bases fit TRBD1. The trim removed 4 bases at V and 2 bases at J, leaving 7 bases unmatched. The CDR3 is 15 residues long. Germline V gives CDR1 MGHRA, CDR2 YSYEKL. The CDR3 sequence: CASSRAPGQQETQYF. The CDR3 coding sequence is TGCGCCAGCAGCCGAGCTCCGGGACAGCAAGAGACCCAGTACTTC.

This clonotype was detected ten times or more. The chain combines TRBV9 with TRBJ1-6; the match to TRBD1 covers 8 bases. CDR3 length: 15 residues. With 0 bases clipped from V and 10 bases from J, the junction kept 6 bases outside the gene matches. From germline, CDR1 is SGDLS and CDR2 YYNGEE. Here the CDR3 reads CASSVDQGTGSPLHF. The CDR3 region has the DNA TGTGCCAGCAGCGTAGATCAAGGGACAGGATCACCCCTCCACTTT. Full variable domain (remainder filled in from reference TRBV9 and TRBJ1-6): DSGVTQTPKHLITATGQRVTLRCSPRSGDLSVYWYQQSLDQGLQFLIQYYNGEERAKGNILERFSAQQFPDLHSELNLSSLELGDSALYFCASSVDQGTGSPLHFGNGTRLTVT.

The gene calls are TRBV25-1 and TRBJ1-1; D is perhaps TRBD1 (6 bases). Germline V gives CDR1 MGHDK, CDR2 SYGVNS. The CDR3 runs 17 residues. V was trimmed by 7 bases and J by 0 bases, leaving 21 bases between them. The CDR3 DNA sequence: TGTGCCAGCATGAAGATGGACAGCCCTGGTATGAACACTGAAGCTTTCTTT. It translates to CASMKMDSPGMNTEAFF.

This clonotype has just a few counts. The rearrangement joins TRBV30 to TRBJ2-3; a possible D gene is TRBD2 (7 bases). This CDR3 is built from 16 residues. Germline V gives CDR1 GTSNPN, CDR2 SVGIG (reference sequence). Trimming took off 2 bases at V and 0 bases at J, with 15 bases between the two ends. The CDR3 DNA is TGTGCCTGGAGTTCGGGCGGGGGCCTTAGCACAGATACGCAGTATTTT. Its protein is CAWSSGGGLSTDTQYF.

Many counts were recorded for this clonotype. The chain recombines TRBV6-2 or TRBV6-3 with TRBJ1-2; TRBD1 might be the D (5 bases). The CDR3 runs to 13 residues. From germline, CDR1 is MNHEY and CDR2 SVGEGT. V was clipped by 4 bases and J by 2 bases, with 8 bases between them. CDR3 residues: CASSSTDNYGYTF. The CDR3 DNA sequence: TGTGCCAGCAGTTCGACAGACAACTATGGCTACACCTTC.

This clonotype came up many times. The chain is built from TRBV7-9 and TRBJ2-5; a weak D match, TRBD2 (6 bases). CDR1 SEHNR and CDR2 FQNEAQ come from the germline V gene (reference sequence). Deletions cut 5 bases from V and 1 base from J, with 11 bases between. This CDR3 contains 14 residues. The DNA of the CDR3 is TGTGCCAGCAGCCTGGACTACTCCCAAGAGACCCAGTACTTC. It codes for CASSLDYSQETQYF.

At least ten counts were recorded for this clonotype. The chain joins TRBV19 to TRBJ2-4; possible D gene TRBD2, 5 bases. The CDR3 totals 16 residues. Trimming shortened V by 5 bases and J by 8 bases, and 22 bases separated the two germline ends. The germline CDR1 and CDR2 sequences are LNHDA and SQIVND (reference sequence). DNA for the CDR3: TGTGCCAGTAGTGCCTCGGAGGTTTACCCGAGTGACATTCAGTACTTC. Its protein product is CASSASEVYPSDIQYF.

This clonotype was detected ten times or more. The CDR3 DNA reads as TGTGCCATCAGTACACTTAGCGGGGGGCCCACCTACGAGCAGTACTTC. Translated, it gives CAISTLSGGPTYEQYF. V is TRBV10-3 and J is TRBJ2-7; 10 nucleotides align to TRBD2. The J segment lost 2 bases and the V segment lost 5 bases, leaving 9 bases of the junction unmatched. CDR1 and CDR2 (germline): ENHRY, SYGVKD. This CDR3 comprises 16 residues.

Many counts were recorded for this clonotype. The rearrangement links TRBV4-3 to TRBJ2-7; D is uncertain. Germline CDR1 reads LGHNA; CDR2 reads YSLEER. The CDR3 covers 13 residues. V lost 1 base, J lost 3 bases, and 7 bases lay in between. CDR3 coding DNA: TGCGCCAGCAGCCAAGGCAGGCGCTACGAGCAGTACTTC. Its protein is CASSQGRRYEQYF.

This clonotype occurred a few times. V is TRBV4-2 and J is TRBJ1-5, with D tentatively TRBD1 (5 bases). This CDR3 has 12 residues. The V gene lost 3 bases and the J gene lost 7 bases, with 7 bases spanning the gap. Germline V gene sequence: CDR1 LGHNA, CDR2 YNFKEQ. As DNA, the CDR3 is TGTGCCAGCAGCCAGGGGGGGCAGCCCCAGCATTTT. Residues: CASSQGGQPQHF.

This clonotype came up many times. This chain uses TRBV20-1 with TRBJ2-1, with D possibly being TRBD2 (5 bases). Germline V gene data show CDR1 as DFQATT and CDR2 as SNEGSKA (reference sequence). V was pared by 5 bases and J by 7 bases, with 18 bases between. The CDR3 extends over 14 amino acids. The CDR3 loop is CSAQYSGFSNEQFF. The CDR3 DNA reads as TGCAGTGCTCAGTACAGCGGATTTAGTAATGAGCAGTTCTTC.

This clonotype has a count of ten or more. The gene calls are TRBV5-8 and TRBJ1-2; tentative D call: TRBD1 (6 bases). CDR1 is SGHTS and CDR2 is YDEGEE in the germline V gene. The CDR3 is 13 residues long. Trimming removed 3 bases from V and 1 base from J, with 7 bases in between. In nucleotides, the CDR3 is TGTGCCAGCAGCTCCAGGGGTAACTATGGCTACACCTTC. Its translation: CASSSRGNYGYTF. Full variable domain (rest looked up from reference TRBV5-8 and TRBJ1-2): EAGVTQSPTHLIKTRGQQATLRCSPISGHTSVYWYQQALGLGLQFLLWYDEGEERNRGNFPPRFSGRQFPNYSSELNVNALELEDSALYLCASSSRGNYGYTFGSGTRLTVV.

CDR3 DNA sequence: TGCGCCAGCAGCCTTTCGACCGCATCTGGCAGGCGGGCCTCTGGAAACACCATATATTTT. Translation gives CASSLSTASGRRASGNTIYF. V gene TRBV5-1 combines with J gene TRBJ1-3; no clear D. Looked up from germline, CDR1 is SGHRS and CDR2 is YFSETQ. The CDR3 spans 20 residues. The V end lost 4 bases, the J end lost 0 bases, and 26 bases lay between the germline ends. The whole variable domain, remainder taken from reference TRBV5-1 and TRBJ1-3, is KAGVTQTPRYLIKTRGQQVTLSCSPISGHRSVSWYQQTPGQGLQFLFEYFSETQRNKGNFPGRFSGRQFSNSRSEMNVSTLELGDSALYLCASSLSTASGRRASGNTIYFGEGSWLTVV.

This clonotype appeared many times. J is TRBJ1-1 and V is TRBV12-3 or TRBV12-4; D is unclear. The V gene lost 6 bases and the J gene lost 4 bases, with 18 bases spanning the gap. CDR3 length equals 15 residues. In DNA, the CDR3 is TGTGCCAGCAGAAAAGGGTTGTCGTCGATCACTGAAGCTTTCTTT. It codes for CASRKGLSSITEAFF.

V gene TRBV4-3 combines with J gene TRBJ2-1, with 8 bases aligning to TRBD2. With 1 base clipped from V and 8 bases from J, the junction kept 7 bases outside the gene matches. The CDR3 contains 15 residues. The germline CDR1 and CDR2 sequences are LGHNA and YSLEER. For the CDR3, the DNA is TGCGCCAGCAGCCAAGGCGGGGGGACCTTTTATGAGCAGTTCTTC. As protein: CASSQGGGTFYEQFF.

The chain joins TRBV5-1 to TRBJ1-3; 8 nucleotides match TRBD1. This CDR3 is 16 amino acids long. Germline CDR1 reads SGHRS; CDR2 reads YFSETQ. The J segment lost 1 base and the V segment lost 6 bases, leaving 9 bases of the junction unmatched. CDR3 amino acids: CASTSDRAESGNTIYF. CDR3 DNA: TGCGCCAGCACCTCGGACAGGGCCGAGTCTGGAAACACCATATATTTT.

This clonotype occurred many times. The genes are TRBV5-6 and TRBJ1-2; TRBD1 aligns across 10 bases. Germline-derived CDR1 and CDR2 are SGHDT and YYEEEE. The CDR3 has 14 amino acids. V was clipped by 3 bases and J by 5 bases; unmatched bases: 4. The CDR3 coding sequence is TGTGCCAGCAGCTGGGACAGGGGTTCTTATGGCTACACCTTC. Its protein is CASSWDRGSYGYTF.